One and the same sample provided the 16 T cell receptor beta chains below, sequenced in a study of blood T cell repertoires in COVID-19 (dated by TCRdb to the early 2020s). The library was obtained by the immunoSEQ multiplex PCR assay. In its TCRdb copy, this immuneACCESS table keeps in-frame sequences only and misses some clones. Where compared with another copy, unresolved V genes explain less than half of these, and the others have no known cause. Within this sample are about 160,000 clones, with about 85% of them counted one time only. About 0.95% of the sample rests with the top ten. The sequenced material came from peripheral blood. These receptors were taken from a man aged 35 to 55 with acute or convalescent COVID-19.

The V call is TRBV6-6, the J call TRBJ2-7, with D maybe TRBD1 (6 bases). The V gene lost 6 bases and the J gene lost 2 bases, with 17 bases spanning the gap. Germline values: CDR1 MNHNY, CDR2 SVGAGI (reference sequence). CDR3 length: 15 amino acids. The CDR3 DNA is TGTGCCAGCAGCTCGGTGGGGCAGGGGCCCTACGAGCAGTACTTC. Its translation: CASSSVGQGPYEQYF.

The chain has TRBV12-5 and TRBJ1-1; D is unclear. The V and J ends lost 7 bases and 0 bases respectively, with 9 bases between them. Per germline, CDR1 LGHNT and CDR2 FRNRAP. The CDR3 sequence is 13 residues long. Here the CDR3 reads CASAAGMNTEAFF. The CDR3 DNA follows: TGTGCTAGTGCGGCCGGGATGAACACTGAAGCTTTCTTT.

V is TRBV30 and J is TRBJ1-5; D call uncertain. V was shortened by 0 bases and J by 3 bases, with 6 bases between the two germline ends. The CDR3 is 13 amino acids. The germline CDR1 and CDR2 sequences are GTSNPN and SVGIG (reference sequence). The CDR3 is CAWSVTVNQPQHF. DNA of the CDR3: TGTGCCTGGAGTGTCACAGTCAATCAGCCCCAGCATTTT.

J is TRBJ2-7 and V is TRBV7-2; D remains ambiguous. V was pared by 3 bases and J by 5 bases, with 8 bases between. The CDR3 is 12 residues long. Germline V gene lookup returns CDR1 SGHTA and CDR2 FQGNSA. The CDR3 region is CASSFVGNEQYF. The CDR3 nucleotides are TGTGCCAGCAGCTTCGTGGGCAACGAGCAGTACTTC.

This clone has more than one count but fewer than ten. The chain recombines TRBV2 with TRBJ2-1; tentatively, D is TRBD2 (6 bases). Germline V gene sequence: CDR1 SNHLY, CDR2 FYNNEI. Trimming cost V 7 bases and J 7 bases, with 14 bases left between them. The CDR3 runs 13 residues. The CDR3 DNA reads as TGTGCCAGCAACCAAGATGCGGGGAATGAGCAGTTCTTC. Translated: CASNQDAGNEQFF. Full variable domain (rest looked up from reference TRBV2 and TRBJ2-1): EPEVTQTPSHQVTQMGQEVILRCVPISNHLYFYWYRQILGQKVEFLVSFYNNEISEKSEIFDDQFSVERPDGSNFTLKIRSTKLEDSAMYFCASNQDAGNEQFFGPGTRLTVL.

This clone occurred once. CDR3 nucleotides: TGTGCCAGCAGCCCGGGACTAGCGGGGGGATCCTACAATGAGCAGTTCTTC. Translation gives CASSPGLAGGSYNEQFF. The genes are TRBV11-2 and TRBJ2-1, with TRBD2 identical over 15 bases. Germline V gives CDR1 SGHAT, CDR2 FQNNGV. CDR3 length: 17 residues. Germline trimming cut 5 bases from V and 1 base from J; bases unmatched to any gene: 3.

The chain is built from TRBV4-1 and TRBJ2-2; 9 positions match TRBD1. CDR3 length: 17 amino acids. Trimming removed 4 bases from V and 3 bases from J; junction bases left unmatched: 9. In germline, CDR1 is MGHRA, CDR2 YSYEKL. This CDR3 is CASSRDREGADTGELFF. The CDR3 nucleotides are TGCGCCAGCAGCCGGGACAGGGAGGGGGCGGACACCGGGGAGCTGTTTTTT.

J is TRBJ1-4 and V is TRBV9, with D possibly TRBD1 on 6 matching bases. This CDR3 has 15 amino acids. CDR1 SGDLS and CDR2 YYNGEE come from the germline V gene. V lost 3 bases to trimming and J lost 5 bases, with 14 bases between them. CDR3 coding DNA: TGTGCCAGCAGCGCCGACCCAGGGGTGAATGAAAAACTGTTTTTT. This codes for CASSADPGVNEKLFF.

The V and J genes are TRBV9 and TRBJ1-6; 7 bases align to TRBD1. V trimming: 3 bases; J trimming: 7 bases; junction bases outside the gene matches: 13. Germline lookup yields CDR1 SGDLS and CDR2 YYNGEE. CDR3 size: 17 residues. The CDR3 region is CASSATHQTGKNSPLHF. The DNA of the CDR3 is TGTGCCAGCAGCGCAACCCACCAGACAGGGAAGAATTCACCCCTCCACTTT.

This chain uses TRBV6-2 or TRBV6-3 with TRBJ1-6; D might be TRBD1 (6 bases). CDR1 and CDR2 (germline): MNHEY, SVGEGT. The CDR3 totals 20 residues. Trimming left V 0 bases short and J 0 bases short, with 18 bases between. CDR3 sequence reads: CASSYSRTATYSSYNSPLHF. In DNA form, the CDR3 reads TGTGCCAGCAGTTACTCGAGGACAGCCACTTACAGCTCCTATAATTCACCCCTCCACTTT.

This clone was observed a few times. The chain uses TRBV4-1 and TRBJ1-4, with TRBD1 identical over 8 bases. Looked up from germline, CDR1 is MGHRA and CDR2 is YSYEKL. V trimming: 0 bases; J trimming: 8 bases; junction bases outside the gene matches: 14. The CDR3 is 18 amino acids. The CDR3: CASSQETNTGTGGEKLFF. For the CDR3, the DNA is TGCGCCAGCAGCCAAGAGACCAACACCGGGACAGGCGGAGAAAAACTGTTTTTT.

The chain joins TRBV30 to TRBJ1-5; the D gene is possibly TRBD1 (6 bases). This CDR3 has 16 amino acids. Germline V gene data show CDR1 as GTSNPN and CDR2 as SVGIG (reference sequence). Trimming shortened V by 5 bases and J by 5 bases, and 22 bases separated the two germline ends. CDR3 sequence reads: CAWHRKGLAGDQPQHF. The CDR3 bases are TGTGCCTGGCATCGAAAGGGGTTGGCAGGGGATCAGCCCCAGCATTTT.

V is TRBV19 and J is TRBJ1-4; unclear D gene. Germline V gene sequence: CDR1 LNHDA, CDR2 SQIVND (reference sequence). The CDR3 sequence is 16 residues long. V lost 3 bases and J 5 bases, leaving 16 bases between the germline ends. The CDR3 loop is CASSIRAAGKNEKLFF. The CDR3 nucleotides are TGTGCCAGTAGTATCCGGGCCGCGGGTAAAAATGAAAAACTGTTTTTT.

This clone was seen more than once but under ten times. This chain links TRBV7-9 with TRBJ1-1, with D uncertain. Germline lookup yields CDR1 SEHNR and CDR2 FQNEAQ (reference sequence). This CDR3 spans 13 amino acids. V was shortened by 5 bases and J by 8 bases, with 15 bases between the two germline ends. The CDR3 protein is CASSPSSGGEAFF. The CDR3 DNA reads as TGTGCCAGCAGCCCCAGCTCAGGTGGAGAAGCTTTCTTT.

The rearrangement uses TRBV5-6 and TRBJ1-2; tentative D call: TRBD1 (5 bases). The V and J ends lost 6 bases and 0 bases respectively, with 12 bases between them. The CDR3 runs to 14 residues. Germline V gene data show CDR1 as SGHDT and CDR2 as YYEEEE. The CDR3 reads CASTPDKSNYGYTF. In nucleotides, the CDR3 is TGTGCCAGCACCCCGGACAAATCTAACTATGGCTACACCTTC.

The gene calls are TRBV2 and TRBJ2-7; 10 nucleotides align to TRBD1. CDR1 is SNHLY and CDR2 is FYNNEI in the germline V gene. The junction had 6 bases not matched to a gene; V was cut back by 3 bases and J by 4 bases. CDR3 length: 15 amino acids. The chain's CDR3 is CASSDAGTGAYEQYF. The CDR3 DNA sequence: TGTGCCAGCAGTGATGCCGGGACAGGGGCTTACGAGCAGTACTTC.